One sample yielded the 19 T cell receptor beta chains listed below, sequenced in a study of tumor-infiltrating lymphocytes in localized non-small cell lung cancer. Profiled with immunoSEQ multiplex PCR; TCRdb holds only in-frame clones, not every one. The table lists some 7,800 clones, roughly 80% of them singletons. The sequenced material came from uninvolved lung tissue not adjacent to the tumor. The receptors here all came from a human donor with non-small cell lung cancer.

A single count supports this clone. The chain combines TRBV6-5 with TRBJ2-7; tentative D call: TRBD1 (5 bases). The CDR3 covers 14 residues. Germline V lookup: CDR1 MNHEY, CDR2 SVGAGI. V was shortened by 0 bases and J by 6 bases, with 12 bases between the two germline ends. CDR3 nucleotides: TGTGCCAGCAGTTACTCGGGGCAGGTGGGCGAGCAGTACTTC. Translating it yields CASSYSGQVGEQYF.

The CDR3 DNA reads TGTGCCAGCAGTCTAGGGGGGGAGACAGGGGGCTCTCCGTTCGATGGCTACACCTTC. Amino acid sequence: CASSLGGETGGSPFDGYTF. The J gene is TRBJ1-2, the V gene TRBV28, with 10 bases aligning to TRBD1. This CDR3 is built from 19 residues. Germline-derived CDR1 and CDR2 are MDHEN and SYDVKM. V lost 5 bases to trimming and J lost 6 bases; unmatched junction nucleotides: 21.

The V and J genes are TRBV2 and TRBJ2-5, with 8 bases lining up with TRBD2. Germline values: CDR1 SNHLY, CDR2 FYNNEI. This CDR3 is built from 14 residues. The V gene end was trimmed by 4 bases and the J gene end by 4 bases; junction bases not matched to a gene: 5. The CDR3 protein is CASSAGLAAETQYF. CDR3 bases: TGTGCCAGCAGTGCCGGACTAGCAGCAGAGACCCAGTACTTC.

The V gene is TRBV6-6, the J gene TRBJ2-7; no clear D gene. The germline gives CDR1 MNHNY, CDR2 SVGAGI (reference sequence). This CDR3 has 12 residues. V lost 2 bases, J lost 6 bases, and 8 bases lay in between. The CDR3 loop is CASSYPRLEQYF. In nucleotides, the CDR3 is TGTGCCAGCAGTTACCCCCGCCTCGAGCAGTACTTC.

The rearrangement joins TRBV19 to TRBJ1-2; D is possibly TRBD1 (6 bases). The CDR3 contains 12 residues. Trimming shortened V by 5 bases and J by 10 bases, and 14 bases separated the two germline ends. Germline V gene sequence: CDR1 LNHDA, CDR2 SQIVND (reference sequence). The CDR3 region has the DNA TGTGCCAGTAGTCTCATTGGGGGCTCCTACACCTTC. Translated, it gives CASSLIGGSYTF.

The chain employs TRBV27 and TRBJ2-1, with D tentatively TRBD2 (6 bases). V was cut by 2 bases and J by 0 bases, with 17 bases left in between. The CDR3 runs 18 residues. The germline gives CDR1 MNHEY, CDR2 SMNVEV (reference sequence). The CDR3 region is CASSLGASAQGSYNEQFF. In DNA form, the CDR3 reads TGTGCCAGCAGTTTAGGGGCTAGCGCCCAAGGCTCCTACAATGAGCAGTTCTTC.

The chain links TRBV19 to TRBJ2-7; maybe TRBD1 (6 bases). Germline CDR1 reads LNHDA; CDR2 reads SQIVND (reference sequence). The CDR3 consists of 13 residues. V was pared by 4 bases and J by 4 bases, with 11 bases between. The DNA of the CDR3 is TGTGCCAGTAGTAAGTGGCAGGGGTACGAGCAGTACTTC. Amino acid sequence: CASSKWQGYEQYF.

Here the CDR3 DNA reads TGTGCCAGCAGCAGCTTCTTGGGGGAAAAACTGTTTTTT. This sequence encodes CASSSFLGEKLFF. V usage is TRBV21-1 and J usage is TRBJ1-4. TRBV21-1 is shown as a pseudogene. The CDR3 consists of 13 residues.

The genes are TRBV30 and TRBJ2-3, with 7 positions matching TRBD1. Per germline, CDR1 GTSNPN and CDR2 SVGIG (reference sequence). This CDR3 is 16 amino acids long. After removal of 0 bases from V and 3 bases from J, the junction contained 9 bases not matched to a gene. DNA for the CDR3: TGTGCCTGGAGTGTGGGAAACAGGGGAATTACAGATACGCAGTATTTT. The encoded protein is CAWSVGNRGITDTQYF.

This clone is a singleton in its sample. The chain recombines TRBV19 with TRBJ2-5; 12 nucleotides agree with TRBD2. Germline V gene lookup returns CDR1 LNHDA and CDR2 SQIVND (reference sequence). V trimming: 7 bases; J trimming: 0 bases; junction bases outside the gene matches: 12. The CDR3 has 18 residues. The CDR3 sequence is CASKTRTSGIKYQETQYF. As DNA, the CDR3 is TGTGCCAGTAAGACTAGGACTAGCGGGATAAAGTACCAAGAGACCCAGTACTTC.

The rearrangement uses TRBV30 and TRBJ1-2, with a weak D call TRBD1 (5 bases). This CDR3 has 13 residues. V lost 0 bases and J 4 bases, leaving 9 bases between the germline ends. Germline CDR1 reads GTSNPN; CDR2 reads SVGIG (reference sequence). The DNA for the CDR3 is TGTGCCTGGAGTGTAGGCAGGGCCTATGGCTACACCTTC. Translating gives CAWSVGRAYGYTF.

For the CDR3, the DNA is TGTGCCAGCACAGTTGGGGGGCCCCAGCATTTT. Protein: CASTVGGPQHF. The chain joins TRBV2 to TRBJ1-5, with D possibly being TRBD1 (5 bases). The V end lost 7 bases, the J end lost 9 bases, and 10 bases lay between the germline ends. CDR3 length: 11 amino acids. Per germline, CDR1 SNHLY and CDR2 FYNNEI.

This clone came up a few times. The genes are TRBV5-4 and TRBJ1-2, with D possibly TRBD1 on 5 matching bases. The CDR3 loop spans 14 amino acids. V lost 4 bases, J lost 4 bases, and 14 bases lay in between. Per germline, CDR1 SGHNT and CDR2 YYREEE (reference sequence). The CDR3 region has the DNA TGTGCCAGCAGCCCCGGGACGGAAATCTATGGCTACACCTTC. Translating it yields CASSPGTEIYGYTF.

The J gene is TRBJ2-2, the V gene TRBV7-9; tentatively, D is TRBD1 (6 bases). This CDR3 spans 14 amino acids. V dropped 5 bases and J dropped 5 bases, with 12 bases sitting between them. The germline gives CDR1 SEHNR, CDR2 FQNEAQ (reference sequence). As DNA, the CDR3 is TGTGCCAGCAGCCAGAGCACAGGGACCGGGGAGCTGTTTTTT. Translation gives CASSQSTGTGELFF.

The V and J genes are TRBV13 and TRBJ2-3, with D hard to call. Germline loops: CDR1 PRHDT, CDR2 FYEKMQ (reference sequence). The CDR3 has 11 amino acids. With 5 bases removed from V and 5 bases from J, the gap between germline ends came to 5 bases. The CDR3 loop is CASSREDTQYF. The CDR3 coding sequence is TGTGCCAGCAGCAGAGAAGATACGCAGTATTTT.

V usage is TRBV15 and J usage is TRBJ2-7, with 9 bases identical to TRBD1. V shed 0 bases and J 4 bases; nucleotides not matched to a gene: 7. In germline, CDR1 is LNHNV, CDR2 YYDKDF (reference sequence). The CDR3 contains 16 residues. CDR3 loop: CATSRESGTGNYEQYF. CDR3 coding DNA: TGTGCCACCAGCAGAGAATCTGGGACAGGGAATTACGAGCAGTACTTC.

This rearrangement joins TRBV28 to TRBJ2-3; tentatively, D is TRBD2 (6 bases). Germline CDR1 is MDHEN and CDR2 is SYDVKM. CDR3 size: 12 residues. CDR3: CAIADSTDTQYF. CDR3 bases: TGTGCAATAGCGGATAGCACAGATACGCAGTATTTT.

The genes are TRBV9 and TRBJ2-1; TRBD2 aligns across 9 bases. Trimming removed 4 bases from V and 8 bases from J; junction bases left unmatched: 10. The CDR3 contains 15 residues. Germline CDR1 is SGDLS and CDR2 is YYNGEE. In nucleotides, the CDR3 is TGTGCCAGCAGCCAGCTAGCGGGATTTACCCATGAGCAGTTCTTC. Amino acids: CASSQLAGFTHEQFF.

The chain uses TRBV9 and TRBJ2-2, with 11 bases matching TRBD2. With 6 bases clipped from V and 6 bases from J, the junction kept 7 bases outside the gene matches. CDR3 length: 15 amino acids. Germline CDR1 reads SGDLS; CDR2 reads YYNGEE. CDR3 DNA sequence: TGTGCCAGCACTACTCCGGGACTAGCGGCCGGGGAGCTGTTTTTT. It specifies CASTTPGLAAGELFF.